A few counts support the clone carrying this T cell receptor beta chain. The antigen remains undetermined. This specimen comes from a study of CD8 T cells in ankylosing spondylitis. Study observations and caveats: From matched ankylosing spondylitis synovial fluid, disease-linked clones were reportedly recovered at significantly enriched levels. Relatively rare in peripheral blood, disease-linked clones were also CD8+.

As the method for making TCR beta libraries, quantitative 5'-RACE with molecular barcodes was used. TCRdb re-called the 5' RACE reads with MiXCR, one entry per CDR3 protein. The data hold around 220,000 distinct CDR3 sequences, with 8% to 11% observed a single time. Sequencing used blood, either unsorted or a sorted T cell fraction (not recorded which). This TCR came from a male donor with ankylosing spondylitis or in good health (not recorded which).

This CDR3 reads CASSLSPQGNYGYTF. CDR3 nucleotide sequence: TGTGCCAGCAGCTTATCCCCACAGGGGAACTATGGCTACACCTTC. The chain is built from TRBV11-2 and TRBJ1-2; 7 bases map to TRBD1. Germline CDR1 is SGHAT and CDR2 is FQNNGV. The J segment lost 2 bases and the V segment lost 2 bases, leaving 5 bases of the junction unmatched. This CDR3 region has 15 residues.